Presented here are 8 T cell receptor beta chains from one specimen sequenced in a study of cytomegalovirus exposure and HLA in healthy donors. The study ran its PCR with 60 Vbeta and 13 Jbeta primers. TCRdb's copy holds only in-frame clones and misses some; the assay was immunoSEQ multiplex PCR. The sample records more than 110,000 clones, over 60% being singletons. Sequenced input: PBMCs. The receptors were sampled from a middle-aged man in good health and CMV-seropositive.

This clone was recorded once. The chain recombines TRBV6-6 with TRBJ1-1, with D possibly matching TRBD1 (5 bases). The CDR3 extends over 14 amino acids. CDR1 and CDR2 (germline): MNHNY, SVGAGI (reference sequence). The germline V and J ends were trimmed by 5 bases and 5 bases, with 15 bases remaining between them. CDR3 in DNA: TGTGCCAGCAGTCTTACTGCAGGACAAACTGAAGCTTTCTTT. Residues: CASSLTAGQTEAFF.

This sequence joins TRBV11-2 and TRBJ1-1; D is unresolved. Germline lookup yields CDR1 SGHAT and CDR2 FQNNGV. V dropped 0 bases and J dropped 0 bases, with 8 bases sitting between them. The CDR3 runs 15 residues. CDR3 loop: CASSLDPLLNTEAFF. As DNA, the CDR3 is TGTGCCAGCAGCTTAGATCCTTTATTGAACACTGAAGCTTTCTTT.

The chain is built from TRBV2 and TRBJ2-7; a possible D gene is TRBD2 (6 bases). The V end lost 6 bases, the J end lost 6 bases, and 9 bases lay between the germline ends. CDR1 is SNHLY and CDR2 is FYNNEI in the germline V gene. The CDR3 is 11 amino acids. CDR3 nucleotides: TGTGCCAGCAGAGGAGGGTCCGAGCAGTACTTC. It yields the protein CASRGGSEQYF.

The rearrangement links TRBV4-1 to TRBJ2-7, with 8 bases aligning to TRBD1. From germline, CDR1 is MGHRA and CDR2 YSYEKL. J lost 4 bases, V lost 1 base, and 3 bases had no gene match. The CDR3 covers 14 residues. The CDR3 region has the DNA TGCGCCAGCAGCCAAGTGGACAGGGCTTACGAGCAGTACTTC. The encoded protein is CASSQVDRAYEQYF.

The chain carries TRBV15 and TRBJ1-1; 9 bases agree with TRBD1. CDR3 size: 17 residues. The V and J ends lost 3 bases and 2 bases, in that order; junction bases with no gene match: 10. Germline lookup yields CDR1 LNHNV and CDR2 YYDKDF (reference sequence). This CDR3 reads CATSRGFGTGRNTEAFF. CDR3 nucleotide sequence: TGTGCCACCAGCAGGGGTTTCGGGACAGGGCGAAACACTGAAGCTTTCTTT.

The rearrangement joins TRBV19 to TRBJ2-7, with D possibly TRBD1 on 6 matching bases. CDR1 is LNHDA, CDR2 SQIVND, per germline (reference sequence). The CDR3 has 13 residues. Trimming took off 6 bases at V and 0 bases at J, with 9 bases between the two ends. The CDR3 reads CASSTGSSYEQYF. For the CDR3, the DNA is TGTGCCAGTAGCACAGGGAGCTCCTACGAGCAGTACTTC.

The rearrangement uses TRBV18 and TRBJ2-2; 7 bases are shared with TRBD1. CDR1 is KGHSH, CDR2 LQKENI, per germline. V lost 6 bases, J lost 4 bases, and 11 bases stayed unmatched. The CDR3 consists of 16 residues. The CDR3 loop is CASSQTSGQTTGELFF. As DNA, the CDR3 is TGTGCCAGCTCCCAAACTTCGGGACAGACCACCGGGGAGCTGTTTTTT.

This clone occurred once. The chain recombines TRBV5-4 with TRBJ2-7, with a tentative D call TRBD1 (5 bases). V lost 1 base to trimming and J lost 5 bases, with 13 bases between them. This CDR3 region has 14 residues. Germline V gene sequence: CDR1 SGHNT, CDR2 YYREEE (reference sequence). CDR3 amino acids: CASSLRAGSNEQYF. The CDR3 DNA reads TGTGCCAGCAGCTTGCGGGCAGGGTCGAACGAGCAGTACTTC. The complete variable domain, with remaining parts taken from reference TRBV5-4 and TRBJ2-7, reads ETGVTQSPTHLIKTRGQQVTLRCSSQSGHNTVSWYQQALGQGPQFIFQYYREEENGRGNFPPRFSGLQFPNYSSELNVNALELDDSALYLCASSLRAGSNEQYFGPGTRLTVT.